These 17 T cell receptor beta chains were all obtained from the same sample, sequenced in a study of T cell changes during pregnancy in multiple sclerosis. TCRdb's table, derived via immunoSEQ multiplex PCR, lists solely in-frame clones and lacks some. The table includes about 46,000 clones, about 90% detected once. The sample consisted of CD8+ T cells from peripheral blood mononuclear cells, taken after pregnancy. The source is a female donor with multiple sclerosis, enrolled in a pregnancy study.

J is TRBJ2-5 and V is TRBV27; tentatively, D is TRBD1 (6 bases). The V end was cut by 4 bases, the J end by 2 bases, with 14 bases between. CDR1 and CDR2 from the germline V gene are MNHEY and SMNVEV (reference sequence). The CDR3 has 15 residues. CDR3 loop: CASSYLPQGQETQYF. CDR3 bases: TGTGCCAGCAGTTACCTACCACAGGGACAAGAGACCCAGTACTTC.

The V gene is TRBV19, the J gene TRBJ1-5, with a possible D match to TRBD1 (5 bases). CDR1 is LNHDA, CDR2 SQIVND, per germline (reference sequence). V lost 5 bases and J lost 4, with 12 bases in between. CDR3 size: 14 residues. The CDR3 sequence: CASSAGQKNQPQHF. In nucleotides, the CDR3 is TGTGCCAGTAGTGCCGGACAAAAAAATCAGCCCCAGCATTTT.

The rearrangement uses TRBV27 and TRBJ2-1; possible D gene TRBD2, 6 bases. V lost 2 bases and J 7 bases, leaving 12 bases between the germline ends. The germline V gene encodes CDR1 MNHEY and CDR2 SMNVEV (reference sequence). This CDR3 comprises 14 residues. Here the CDR3 reads CASSLPPGGNEQFF. The CDR3 region has the DNA TGTGCCAGCAGTTTACCCCCCGGAGGGAATGAGCAGTTCTTC.

The rearrangement joins TRBV4-2 to TRBJ2-7; 8 bases are a match to TRBD2. Germline V lookup: CDR1 LGHNA, CDR2 YNFKEQ. The CDR3 spans 15 residues. Trimming removed 0 bases from V and 1 base from J; junction bases left unmatched: 2. This CDR3 is CASSQDVAGSYEQYF. The CDR3 bases are TGTGCCAGCAGCCAAGATGTAGCGGGATCCTACGAGCAGTACTTC.

The rearrangement uses TRBV6-4 and TRBJ2-1; TRBD2 agrees at 9 bases. Germline V lookup: CDR1 MRHNA, CDR2 SNTAGT. The CDR3 contains 15 residues. Trimming cost V 2 bases and J 6 bases; bases outside gene matches: 5. The CDR3 region is CASSDRDSGGNEQFF. DNA for the CDR3: TGTGCCAGCAGTGACCGGGATAGCGGGGGCAATGAGCAGTTCTTC.

The J gene is TRBJ1-1, the V gene TRBV27; D possibly corresponds to TRBD1 (5 bases). Germline CDR1 and CDR2: MNHEY and SMNVEV (reference sequence). V dropped 2 bases and J dropped 5 bases, with 9 bases sitting between them. The CDR3 is made up of 13 amino acids. The CDR3 DNA reads as TGTGCCAGCAGTTTAGCCCAGGGAACTGAAGCTTTCTTT. Translation gives CASSLAQGTEAFF.

The chain employs TRBV19 and TRBJ2-7, with 12 positions matching TRBD2. Looked up from germline, CDR1 is LNHDA and CDR2 is SQIVND (reference sequence). This CDR3 is 14 amino acids long. V trimming: 3 bases; J trimming: 3 bases; junction bases outside the gene matches: 0. CDR3 bases: TGTGCCAGTAGTATGGGACTAGCGGGCTACGAGCAGTACTTC. Translation: CASSMGLAGYEQYF. The complete variable domain, with remaining parts taken from reference TRBV19 and TRBJ2-7, reads DGGITQSPKYLFRKEGQNVTLSCEQNLNHDAMYWYRQDPGQGLRLIYYSQIVNDFQKGDIAEGYSVSREKKESFPLTVTSAQKNPTAFYLCASSMGLAGYEQYFGPGTRLTVT.

CDR3 protein: CASSPQENYGYTF. CDR3 in DNA: TGTGCCAGCAGTCCACAGGAAAACTATGGCTACACCTTC. V is TRBV6-6 and J is TRBJ1-2; tentative D call: TRBD1 (5 bases). The germline V gene encodes CDR1 MNHNY and CDR2 SVGAGI (reference sequence). V was cut by 5 bases and J by 2 bases, with 9 bases left in between. The CDR3 has 13 amino acids.

The chain links TRBV5-6 to TRBJ2-7, with TRBD1 as a possible D gene (6 bases). The CDR3 has 13 residues. The V gene's germline CDR1 is SGHDT and CDR2 YYEEEE. Between the trimmed V and J ends, which lost 2 bases and 1 base, there was a span of 7 bases. The CDR3 DNA follows: TGTGCCAGCAGCTTCGGGACATCCTACGAGCAGTACTTC. This codes for CASSFGTSYEQYF.

The chain couples TRBV29-1 to TRBJ1-1; D remains unclear. The germline V and J ends were trimmed by 3 bases and 3 bases, with 8 bases remaining between them. Germline loops: CDR1 SQVTM, CDR2 ANQGSEA. The CDR3 is 12 residues long. The CDR3 bases are TGCAGCGTTGAGAGGGATGACACTGAAGCTTTCTTT. Translating gives CSVERDDTEAFF.

This clone has a single count. The V call is TRBV7-9, the J call TRBJ1-1; 7 bases agree with TRBD1. Losses at the gene ends were 0 bases for V and 5 bases for J; bases not matched to a gene: 6. Germline values: CDR1 SEHNR, CDR2 FQNEAQ (reference sequence). This CDR3 has 15 residues. CDR3 sequence: CASSLAQGGETEAFF. The CDR3 coding sequence is TGTGCCAGCAGCTTAGCGCAAGGGGGCGAGACTGAAGCTTTCTTT. The entire variable domain, with the rest obtained from reference TRBV7-9 and TRBJ1-1, is as follows: DTGVSQNPRHKITKRGQNVTFRCDPISEHNRLYWYRQTLGQGPEFLTYFQNEAQLEKSRLLSDRFSAERPKGSFSTLEIQRTEQGDSAMYLCASSLAQGGETEAFFGQGTRLTVV.

The J gene is TRBJ2-7, the V gene TRBV29-1; no clear D gene. Trimming shortened V by 4 bases and J by 1 base, and 5 bases separated the two germline ends. Germline-derived CDR1 and CDR2 are SQVTM and ANQGSEA. The CDR3 is made up of 11 amino acids. CDR3 DNA: TGCAGCGTTGTCGGGTCCTACGAGCAGTACTTC. It is translated as CSVVGSYEQYF.

The chain uses TRBV11-3 and TRBJ2-3; 12 nucleotides align to TRBD2. The CDR3 is made up of 16 amino acids. With 0 bases clipped from V and 5 bases from J, the junction kept 3 bases outside the gene matches. Germline V lookup: CDR1 SGHNT, CDR2 YENEEA. The DNA of the CDR3 is TGTGCCAGCAGCTTAGACCAGGGACTAGCGGGAGATACGCAGTATTTT. This encodes CASSLDQGLAGDTQYF.

This clone has only a few counts. CDR3 in DNA: TGTGCCAGCAGTTACTCGCGGGGACCCTCCGAGACCCAGTACTTC. Translated: CASSYSRGPSETQYF. The chain carries TRBV6-5 and TRBJ2-5, with TRBD2 as a possible D gene (6 bases). The CDR3 contains 15 residues. Between the trimmed V and J ends, which lost 0 bases and 5 bases, there was a span of 13 bases. Germline assignment: CDR1 MNHEY and CDR2 SVGAGI.

V usage is TRBV4-3 and J usage is TRBJ2-7; D unclear. Trimming stripped 1 base from V and 4 bases from J, with 14 bases between. The CDR3 runs to 15 residues. From germline, CDR1 is LGHNA and CDR2 YSLEER. The CDR3 DNA is TGCGCCAGCAGCCAAGGCTACAGCTTACGATACGAGCAGTACTTC. It translates to CASSQGYSLRYEQYF.

The chain links TRBV4-2 to TRBJ2-1, with D tentatively TRBD2 (6 bases). This CDR3 is built from 14 residues. Germline-derived CDR1 and CDR2 are LGHNA and YNFKEQ. V dropped 3 bases and J dropped 8 bases, with 14 bases sitting between them. The CDR3 DNA follows: TGTGCCAGCAGCCAGCGAGGGCCGGGGGATGAGCAGTTCTTC. It codes for CASSQRGPGDEQFF.

V is TRBV29-1 and J is TRBJ2-1, with 15 bases lining up with TRBD2. The ends lost 7 bases at V and 7 bases at J; junction bases unmatched: 8. Germline loops: CDR1 SQVTM, CDR2 ANQGSEA. The CDR3 covers 15 residues. As DNA, the CDR3 is TGCAGCGCCGAAGGACTAGCGGGGGGGCCTAATGAGCAGTTCTTC. It encodes CSAEGLAGGPNEQFF.